What follows are 7 T cell receptor beta chains derived from one specimen sequenced in a study of blood T cell repertoires in COVID-19. Assay: immunoSEQ multiplex PCR; the TCRdb copy retains only in-frame clones and omits some. The sample yields roughly 230,000 clones, approximately 88% seen once. The sequencing sample was made of peripheral blood. All receptors come from a man aged 35-49 years with acute or convalescent COVID-19.

V usage is TRBV9 and J usage is TRBJ2-1; TRBD2 matches 7 bases. Trimming cost V 3 bases and J 7 bases; bases outside gene matches: 7. This CDR3 is 14 amino acids long. Looked up from germline, CDR1 is SGDLS and CDR2 is YYNGEE. CDR3 amino acids: CASSETPLANEQFF. The CDR3 bases are TGTGCCAGCAGCGAGACACCACTAGCGAATGAGCAGTTCTTC. Filled out from reference TRBV9 and TRBJ2-1, the complete variable domain reads DSGVTQTPKHLITATGQRVTLRCSPRSGDLSVYWYQQSLDQGLQFLIQYYNGEERAKGNILERFSAQQFPDLHSELNLSSLELGDSALYFCASSETPLANEQFFGPGTRLTVL.

The V gene is TRBV20-1, the J gene TRBJ2-7, with a weak D call TRBD2 (6 bases). Germline V gene lookup returns CDR1 DFQATT and CDR2 SNEGSKA (reference sequence). V lost 3 bases and J 3 bases, leaving 12 bases between the germline ends. The CDR3 consists of 13 residues. This CDR3 reads CSASGLARYEQYF. The CDR3 DNA reads as TGCAGTGCTAGTGGGCTAGCGCGCTACGAGCAGTACTTC.

About this clone itself: This sample includes further DNA sequences coding for the same CDR3. The rearrangement joins TRBV7-3 to TRBJ2-1; 15 nucleotides align to TRBD2. Germline V gene lookup returns CDR1 SGHTA and CDR2 FQGTGA. The CDR3 covers 16 residues. The V and J ends lost 2 bases and 10 bases, in that order; junction bases with no gene match: 6. The CDR3: CASSLGLAGGVGEQFF. The CDR3 DNA reads TGTGCCAGCAGCTTAGGACTAGCGGGAGGGGTAGGGGAGCAGTTCTTC.

The rearrangement joins TRBV19 to TRBJ1-5; D gene uncertain. V dropped 6 bases and J dropped 9 bases, with 15 bases sitting between them. Germline loops: CDR1 LNHDA, CDR2 SQIVND (reference sequence). The CDR3 runs to 13 residues. The CDR3 region is CASRMRIRGPQHF. The CDR3, as DNA: TGTGCCAGTAGGATGCGGATACGGGGGCCCCAGCATTTT.

The chain recombines TRBV6-1 with TRBJ1-2, with a tentative D call TRBD1 (6 bases). Germline-derived CDR1 and CDR2 are MNHNS and SASEGT. CDR3 length: 14 amino acids. Trimming left V 2 bases short and J 5 bases short, with 12 bases between. The CDR3 bases are TGTGCCAGCAGTGAATGGGGGCTGGGGTATGGCTACACCTTC. This encodes CASSEWGLGYGYTF.

Only one count was recorded for this clone. This chain connects TRBV7-8 to TRBJ2-6; 11 bases are a match to TRBD1. This CDR3 spans 19 amino acids. V dropped 2 bases and J dropped 3; count of bases not matched to a gene: 9. CDR1 and CDR2 from the germline V gene are SGHVS and FQNEAQ. This CDR3 is CASSLIGTGGPFGANVLTF. In DNA form, the CDR3 reads TGTGCCAGCAGCTTAATTGGGACAGGGGGTCCCTTTGGGGCCAACGTCCTGACTTTC.

The genes are TRBV11-2 and TRBJ2-7; D may be TRBD2 (7 bases). This CDR3 region has 15 residues. V gave up 1 base and J gave up 5 bases, with 15 bases separating them. Germline V CDR1 and CDR2: SGHAT, FQNNGV. The DNA of the CDR3 is TGTGCCAGCAGCTTAGGTCGGGGGGCACTGCACGAGCAGTACTTC. It codes for CASSLGRGALHEQYF.